This paragraph covers one T cell receptor beta chain sequence. This clone was detected once. It lacks a known antigen. Base qualities are not recorded, but no much larger clone differs from it by a single base. The record originates from a study of blood T cell repertoires in COVID-19 (dated by TCRdb to about 2020). Looking at the study overall: Samples from collaborators originated in the United States, Italy and Spain and spanned both the acute and convalescent phases of COVID-19. Samples were obtained from the ongoing ImmuneRACE study (first 160 participants) and from some 1,300 subjects provided by 6 global collaborators. The repertoires were released in a freely available public database intended as a resource for research on the immune response to SARS-CoV-2. The material from the prospective study consisted of cDNA or gDNA derived from T cells, B-cell-depleted T cells, or PBMCs. Subjects who had been exposed to COVID-19, were actively infected with it, or had recovered from it provided the deeply sampled blood TCRbeta repertoires that made up the dataset. HLA class I and class II types, where available, came from metadata supplied by the sample provider rather than from assay-based typing. Nearly every sample came with metadata listing a de-identified subject ID, COVID-19 status, age in years and sex.

Whole blood was collected in K2EDTA tubes by collaborating institutions according to the institutions' own protocols. Collaborator samples were shipped for TCRbeta analysis as frozen whole blood, isolated PBMCs, or DNA extracted from either sample type. TCRbeta CDR3 regions were amplified from genomic DNA using the immunoSEQ Assay, a bias-controlled multiplex PCR. Concerning the study's data processing: The number of nucleated cells in each sample was estimated from the amplification of reference gene primers within the assay. To quantify the absolute abundance of each unique TCRbeta CDR3 rearrangement, sequence reads were collapsed and filtered. For each sample, productive Simpson clonality was calculated by taking the square root of Simpson's diversity index across productive rearrangements. The source is immuneACCESS, and TCRdb retained only in-frame sequences with V and J called. Part of the clones is not carried over; for the studies checked, unresolved V genes explain less than half of this, and the remainder is unexplained. The V and J calls and clone size come from that table; D and trimming were worked out from the DNA. This sample comprises 45,000 to 60,000 clones, 82% of them detected only once. Of the sample, more than 8% is held by the ten largest clones.

The V end loses 5 bases and the J end loses 4 bases, and a stretch of 11 bases separates them. From a lookup of the germline V gene (reference sequence), CDR1 and CDR2 are LNHDA and SQIVND. The CDR3 holds 13 amino acids from the cysteine to the phenylalanine. The sequence is cut down to CDR3 DNA, 39 bases in frame from base 1. The research as a whole found: Clinical and demographic metadata were provided uncurated, with the amount varying by source and participant.

Recombination joined TRBV19 with TRBJ1-1; the D segment could be TRBD1, given 5 matching bases. The clonotype was recovered from a woman older than 75 with acute or convalescent COVID-19. The sample consisted of peripheral blood. This receptor has the CDR3 CASSVQGGTEAFF. The base sequence is TGTGCCAGTAGTGTCCAGGGAGGCACTGAAGCTTTCTTT.